This TCR beta chain came from a study of Ad26.COV2.S vaccination and SARS-CoV-2 variants. About the research overall: The authors gave Ad26.COV2.S intramuscularly, either once or twice 56 days apart. Points from the study as a whole: The placebo group had lower spike-specific TCR breadth than the vaccine recipients did. Recipients of either vaccine or placebo displayed similar breadth of non-spike TCRs.

The treatment denotes: approximately 18 received Ad26.COV2.S at low or high dose, single or two shots; about 5 received placebo; per-sample allocation not given. At day 63 after the first vaccine or placebo injection, samples were drawn. Notes on this clone: Its antigen remains unknown.

Germline V gene lookup returns CDR1 SGHTA and CDR2 FQGNSA. This CDR3 spans 13 amino acids. The V end was cut by 5 bases, the J end by 2 bases, with 8 bases between. The table came from immunoSEQ multiplex PCR; TCRdb's copy has only in-frame clones and leaves some out. The data show about 350,000 clones, around 89% seen once. The origin of this receptor is a person aged 18-60 years who received the Ad26.COV2.S COVID-19 vaccine or a placebo. This chain links TRBV7-2 with TRBJ2-3; D gene ambiguous. The source was peripheral blood, collected in a trial of Ad26.COV2.S vaccine versus placebo. The CDR3 sequence is CASSPPDTDTQYF. The CDR3 DNA follows: TGTGCCAGCAGCCCACCCGACACAGATACGCAGTATTTT.